Listed below are T cell receptor beta chains from one sample, sequenced in a study of blood T cell repertoires in COVID-19. TCRdb's copy holds only in-frame clones and misses some; the assay was immunoSEQ multiplex PCR. The sample consists of about 140,000 clones, over 75% of them appearing once. Specimen: peripheral blood. These receptors were obtained from a woman aged 45-65 years with acute or convalescent COVID-19. Both conserved end residues are part of each CDR3.

V gene,J gene,CDR3 protein
TRBV27,TRBJ2-5,CASSAYSRVETQYF
TRBV6-5,TRBJ2-5,CASEGALGVTQYF
TRBV2,TRBJ2-7,CASSEQLAATYEQYF
TRBV6-5,TRBJ2-5,CASRVSWTTETQYF
TRBV3-1/TRBV3-2,TRBJ1-2,CASSRGQGAPSYGYTF
TRBV7-8,TRBJ1-1,CASSLVVTGAVEAFF
TRBV13,TRBJ1-1,CASSTRGINTEAFF
TRBV7-2,TRBJ1-1,CASSFQGNTEAFF
TRBV27,TRBJ2-7,CASSLVGQGYEQYF
TRBV7-9,TRBJ1-5,CASSLMGSGEPQHF
TRBV3-1/TRBV3-2,TRBJ1-2,CASSQAQGEGGYTF
TRBV10-3,TRBJ2-3,CAISPLSEPPDTQYF
TRBV5-1,TRBJ1-2,CASSPQTDGYTF
TRBV28,TRBJ2-6,CTSSGQGQGGANVLTF
TRBV7-9,TRBJ2-7,CASSLDGNAGEQYF
TRBV9,TRBJ1-2,CASSAGYGYTF
TRBV30,TRBJ1-3,CAWEQGARGNTIYF
TRBV7-2,TRBJ1-5,CASSSDSNQPQHF
TRBV6-5,TRBJ1-3,CASSYRGRGNTIYF
TRBV6-4,TRBJ1-2,CASSDSGLSYTF
TRBV5-1,TRBJ2-3,CASSLGGSGGAGDTQYF
TRBV28,TRBJ2-2,CASSLDRDFNTGELFF
TRBV4-3,TRBJ2-7,CASSQVSTSGEQYF
TRBV10-3,TRBJ2-1,CAISRTSGVSSYNEQFF
TRBV30,TRBJ2-1,CAWSVAISLGGFSYNEQFF
TRBV10-3,TRBJ1-2,CAISEPTGNGYTF
TRBV10-3,TRBJ2-7,CAIDPRTGAIEQYF
TRBV6-2/TRBV6-3,TRBJ1-5,CASSQVTGSAQPQHF
TRBV5-1,TRBJ1-2,CASSLDPHTGGGGGGYTF
TRBV27,TRBJ2-7,CASSSPPRGTYEQYF
TRBV11-3,TRBJ2-1,CASSPGGRNNEQFF
TRBV7-2,TRBJ2-1,CASSLAGAGRYNEQFF
TRBV7-6,TRBJ1-1,CASSSGGQENTEAFF